This record looks at one T cell receptor (beta chain) sequence and its context. The antigen is not known. V was trimmed by 3 bases and J by 1 base, leaving 7 bases between them. There are 13 residues in the CDR3. In germline, CDR1 is SGDLS, CDR2 YYNGEE. These data come from a study of cytomegalovirus exposure and HLA in healthy donors. Regarding the study as a whole: Information on immune exposure was restricted to one variable (CMV serostatus). In an earlier analysis, productive rearrangement rates for most beta V segments clustered near 87% or 30%.

The PCR made use of 60 Vbeta and 13 Jbeta primers. Authors' analysis steps: Roughly 11 million of the 80 million or so unique TCR beta chains counted in a later analysis were shared. Using immunoSEQ multiplex PCR, the repertoire was profiled, and TCRdb retains in-frame clones only, with some absent. D and trimming were read from the DNA, whereas the V and J calls and clone size are those reported in that table. The sample holds 95,000 to 150,000 clones; roughly 76% are singletons and the top ten take over 2%. The receptor comes from a man between 25 and 39 years old in good health and CMV-seronegative. What was sequenced was PBMCs. The rearrangement uses TRBV9 and TRBJ1-1; D is ambiguous. CDR3 nucleotides: TGTGCCAGCAGCGGACGGGGGAACACTGAAGCTTTCTTT. Translating gives CASSGRGNTEAFF.